This TCR beta chain was captured in a study of T cell responses to AZD1222 COVID-19 vaccine. This CDR3 has 16 residues. Trimming removed 4 bases from V and 4 bases from J; junction bases left unmatched: 7. The germline gives CDR1 SSHAT, CDR2 FNYEAQ (reference sequence). Profiled with immunoSEQ multiplex PCR; TCRdb holds only in-frame clones, not every one. The sample lists about 56,000 clones, 80% seen once, with 5% in the top ten. Of note for this clone: Its antigen is currently unknown.

Study-level results: The study found Spike-specific TCR breadth and depth rose after two AZD1222 doses. Baseline seropositivity occurred in only six AZD1222 recipients. Close to half of spike-specific TCRs reportedly recognize unmutated variant regions.

This receptor was taken from an adult who received the AZD1222 COVID-19 vaccine. The V and J genes are TRBV7-7 and TRBJ2-5, with 12 bases aligning to TRBD1. The input for sequencing was peripheral blood, taken 28 days after the second AZD1222 dose. The CDR3 reads CASSSSWDRGPETQYF. In DNA, the CDR3 is TGTGCCAGCAGCTCTTCGTGGGACAGGGGGCCAGAGACCCAGTACTTC.